This TCR beta chain is from a study of blood T cell repertoires in COVID-19. Background on the study: The origin of the acute and convalescent COVID-19 samples was the United States, Italy and Spain.

This clone has only one observation. Repertoires were generated with immunoSEQ multiplex PCR, while TCRdb's copy carries only in-frame clones and drops some. Of roughly 200,000 clones detected, around 80% appear once; the ten largest clones hold 4.5% to 7%. There are 15 residues in the CDR3. V lost 3 bases, J lost 1 base, and 9 bases lay in between. From germline, CDR1 is MDHEN and CDR2 SYDVKM. The sample comprised peripheral blood. The origin of this receptor is a woman in her 70s with acute or convalescent COVID-19. V usage is TRBV28 and J usage is TRBJ2-2; D remains ambiguous. CDR3: CASSFSGMNTGELFF. The CDR3 DNA is TGTGCCAGCAGTTTTAGTGGTATGAACACCGGGGAGCTGTTTTTT. Supplemented by reference TRBV28 and TRBJ2-2, the full variable domain reads DVKVTQSSRYLVKRTGEKVFLECVQDMDHENMFWYRQDPGLGLRLIYFSYDVKMKEKGDIPEGYSVSREKKERFSLILESASTNQTSMYLCASSFSGMNTGELFFGEGSRLTVL.